What follows are 21 T cell receptor beta chains derived from one specimen sequenced in a study of sequential checkpoint blockade in melanoma. Assay used: immunoSEQ multiplex PCR; TCRdb lists only in-frame clones, some missing. Here the sample spans about 7,100 clones, around three quarters being singletons. The treatment: randomized to nivolumab then ipilimumab (arm A) or the reverse (arm B). The input for sequencing was CD8+ T cells sorted from blood (inferred from file names), taken from a patient given nivolumab and ipilimumab in sequence. These receptors were obtained from a human donor with melanoma.

The sample holds one count of this clone. The chain uses TRBV9 and TRBJ2-1, with D perhaps matching TRBD2 (6 bases). V lost 3 bases and J lost 3, with 13 bases in between. The length of the CDR3 is 15 residues. In germline, CDR1 is SGDLS, CDR2 YYNGEE. CDR3 amino acids: CASSAEGPFYNEQFF. DNA for the CDR3: TGTGCCAGCAGCGCGGAGGGACCGTTCTACAATGAGCAGTTCTTC.

With respect to this clone: Other DNA sequences in this sample translate to the same CDR3. The chain combines TRBV19 with TRBJ2-1; tentative D call: TRBD1 (5 bases). The germline V and J ends were trimmed by 6 bases and 5 bases, with 8 bases remaining between them. The CDR3 sequence is 12 residues long. Germline V gene sequence: CDR1 LNHDA, CDR2 SQIVND (reference sequence). CDR3 sequence: CASSPGNNEQFF. The DNA of the CDR3 is TGTGCCAGTAGCCCAGGGAACAATGAGCAGTTCTTC.

V usage is TRBV9 and J usage is TRBJ2-3; TRBD2 is a possible D gene (6 bases). The V end was cut by 0 bases, the J end by 0 bases, with 20 bases between. The CDR3 spans 19 residues. Germline-derived CDR1 and CDR2 are SGDLS and YYNGEE. Written as DNA, the CDR3 is TGTGCCAGCAGCGTAGAGGGAGGAGGCTTAGCGGCTAGCACAGATACGCAGTATTTT. Amino acids: CASSVEGGGLAASTDTQYF.

The V and J genes are TRBV30 and TRBJ2-1; possibly TRBD1 for D (5 bases). Trimming took 2 bases from V and 4 from J, leaving 12 bases between them. Germline V gene data show CDR1 as GTSNPN and CDR2 as SVGIG (reference sequence). The CDR3 runs to 14 residues. The chain's CDR3 is CAWSSDNNYNEQFF. The CDR3 DNA reads TGTGCCTGGAGTTCGGACAACAATTACAATGAGCAGTTCTTC.

The V gene is TRBV5-6, the J gene TRBJ2-5; TRBD2 matches at 7 bases. V lost 4 bases, J lost 1 base, and 13 bases stayed unmatched. In germline, CDR1 is SGHDT, CDR2 YYEEEE. There are 17 residues in the CDR3. The CDR3 reads CASSRAGDILLQETQYF. The CDR3 DNA is TGTGCCAGCAGCCGGGCGGGGGATATCCTTCTCCAAGAGACCCAGTACTTC.

In its sample, this clone was seen a few times. V is TRBV7-9 and J is TRBJ2-5; 14 nucleotides match TRBD2. From germline, CDR1 is SEHNR and CDR2 FQNEAQ (reference sequence). This CDR3 region has 16 residues. V lost 5 bases, J lost 4 bases, and 6 bases stayed unmatched. CDR3 residues: CASSTGLAGDGETQYF. The CDR3 bases are TGTGCCAGCAGCACGGGACTAGCGGGAGACGGAGAGACCCAGTACTTC.

This sequence joins TRBV7-9 and TRBJ2-1; D is possibly TRBD1 (6 bases). The V end was cut by 1 base, the J end by 12 bases, with 13 bases between. CDR3 size: 13 residues. The germline CDR1 and CDR2 sequences are SEHNR and FQNEAQ (reference sequence). CDR3: CASSLVGQRVQFF. The CDR3 DNA follows: TGTGCCAGCAGCTTAGTGGGACAACGGGTGCAGTTCTTC.

This chain links TRBV5-1 with TRBJ2-7; no firm D call. V shed 1 base and J shed 6 bases, with 8 bases lying between them. Germline V gene sequence: CDR1 SGHRS, CDR2 YFSETQ. The CDR3 consists of 12 residues. The DNA for the CDR3 is TGCGCCAGCAGCTTGACGAGTGGCGAGCAGTACTTC. Protein sequence: CASSLTSGEQYF.

This clone appeared a few times. This chain links TRBV28 with TRBJ1-6, with D maybe TRBD1 (5 bases). V was shortened by 6 bases and J by 0 bases, with 15 bases between the two germline ends. Germline CDR1 reads MDHEN; CDR2 reads SYDVKM. The CDR3 extends over 17 amino acids. CDR3 in DNA: TGTGCCAGCAGCTTCGGGGGGGGTTTCTCCTATAATTCACCCCTCCACTTT. This translates into CASSFGGGFSYNSPLHF.

This sequence joins TRBV19 and TRBJ1-5; D gene uncertain. Germline lookup yields CDR1 LNHDA and CDR2 SQIVND (reference sequence). Between the trimmed V and J ends, which lost 4 bases and 9 bases, there was a span of 22 bases. This CDR3 is built from 16 residues. The CDR3 region has the DNA TGTGCCAGTAGTAATCGGGGAAGCCAGGTTGGTGCGCCCCAGCATTTT. Translated: CASSNRGSQVGAPQHF. Using reference TRBV19 and TRBJ1-5 for the parts outside the CDR3, the full variable domain is DGGITQSPKYLFRKEGQNVTLSCEQNLNHDAMYWYRQDPGQGLRLIYYSQIVNDFQKGDIAEGYSVSREKKESFPLTVTSAQKNPTAFYLCASSNRGSQVGAPQHFGDGTRLSIL.

The rearrangement uses TRBV28 and TRBJ2-7, with TRBD2 matching 10 bases. J lost 7 bases, V lost 6 bases, and 21 bases had no gene match. CDR1 is MDHEN, CDR2 SYDVKM, per germline. The CDR3 loop spans 18 amino acids. The CDR3 DNA is TGTGCCAGCAGCCGCCCGGGACTAGCGCTAGGTCGTATGGGAGAGCAGTACTTC. This gives the protein CASSRPGLALGRMGEQYF.

This chain connects TRBV1 to TRBJ2-4; the table's D gene call, TRBD1, was not cross checked with the DNA. TRBV1 is a listed pseudogene. The CDR3 covers 18 residues. For the CDR3, the DNA is TGCACCAGCAGCCAAGTTGGCAGGGAACCTTTAGCCAAAAACATTCAGTACTTC. Amino acid sequence: CTSSQVGREPLAKNIQYF.

The rearrangement links TRBV28 to TRBJ2-2, with 8 positions matching TRBD2. V lost 2 bases, J lost 5 bases, and 4 bases stayed unmatched. Germline V gives CDR1 MDHEN, CDR2 SYDVKM. The CDR3 consists of 15 residues. The CDR3 DNA is TGTGCCAGCAGTTTAGCGGGAGGTCGGACCGGGGAGCTGTTTTTT. The encoded protein is CASSLAGGRTGELFF.

The chain joins TRBV7-8 to TRBJ2-7, with 10 positions matching TRBD2. Germline lookup yields CDR1 SGHVS and CDR2 FQNEAQ. V lost 3 bases and J lost 1; bases outside the gene matches: 3. This CDR3 comprises 15 residues. CDR3 in amino acids: CASSFASGRSYEQYF. CDR3 DNA sequence: TGTGCCAGCAGCTTTGCTAGCGGGAGATCCTACGAGCAGTACTTC.

The chain recombines TRBV14 with TRBJ2-1; 9 positions match TRBD2. Germline V gene data show CDR1 as SGHDN and CDR2 as FVKESK. The V and J ends lost 0 bases and 8 bases, in that order; junction bases with no gene match: 5. This CDR3 is built from 15 residues. CDR3 amino acids: CASSQDGTSIYEQFF. The CDR3 DNA reads TGTGCCAGCAGCCAAGACGGGACTAGCATCTATGAGCAGTTCTTC.

The chain recombines TRBV5-5 with TRBJ1-2; unclear D gene. The CDR3 consists of 13 residues. Looked up from germline, CDR1 is SGHKS and CDR2 is YYEKEE (reference sequence). V was clipped by 0 bases and J by 3 bases, with 6 bases between them. CDR3 protein: CASSLGTDYGYTF. The CDR3 DNA reads TGTGCCAGCAGCTTGGGAACGGACTATGGCTACACCTTC.

This chain uses TRBV28 with TRBJ1-1, with 8 bases aligning to TRBD1. This CDR3 region has 13 residues. Germline V gives CDR1 MDHEN, CDR2 SYDVKM. V lost 7 bases to trimming and J lost 4 bases; unmatched junction nucleotides: 5. CDR3 protein: CASMQGAGTEAFF. The CDR3 region has the DNA TGTGCCAGCATGCAGGGGGCGGGCACTGAAGCTTTCTTT.

Here the CDR3 DNA reads TGTGCCAGCAGCTTAGAGGGGGGGCTGCGAAACACCATATATTTT. Amino acid sequence: CASSLEGGLRNTIYF. V gene TRBV7-9 combines with J gene TRBJ1-3; D is possibly TRBD1 (6 bases). This CDR3 comprises 15 residues. Germline CDR1 SEHNR, CDR2 FQNEAQ (reference sequence). The V end was cut by 1 base, the J end by 5 bases, with 12 bases between.

This clone was seen just once. J is TRBJ2-7 and V is TRBV5-5, with D possibly TRBD1 on 7 matching bases. Germline V CDR1 and CDR2: SGHKS, YYEKEE (reference sequence). CDR3 size: 15 residues. Trimming took 0 bases from V and 0 from J, leaving 10 bases between them. The CDR3 bases are TGTGCCAGCAGCTTGGCAGGGGGGAGCTCCTACGAGCAGTACTTC. As protein: CASSLAGGSSYEQYF.

The gene calls are TRBV5-6 and TRBJ2-7; TRBD1 matches at 8 bases. The CDR3 totals 14 residues. The V gene end was trimmed by 2 bases and the J gene end by 2 bases; junction bases not matched to a gene: 3. Germline CDR1 SGHDT, CDR2 YYEEEE. This CDR3 reads CASSFGQGTYEQYF. The CDR3, as DNA: TGTGCCAGCAGCTTCGGACAGGGCACCTACGAGCAGTACTTC.

This clone is categorized as large. The chain uses TRBV7-9 and TRBJ2-1; no definite D call. CDR3 size: 17 residues. Trimming shortened V by 3 bases and J by 0 bases, and 15 bases separated the two germline ends. Per the germline V gene, CDR1 is SEHNR and CDR2 is FQNEAQ (reference sequence). CDR3 nucleotides: TGTGCCAGCAGCTTTTTATTGGAGACGAGCTCCTACAATGAGCAGTTCTTC. Amino acid sequence: CASSFLLETSSYNEQFF.